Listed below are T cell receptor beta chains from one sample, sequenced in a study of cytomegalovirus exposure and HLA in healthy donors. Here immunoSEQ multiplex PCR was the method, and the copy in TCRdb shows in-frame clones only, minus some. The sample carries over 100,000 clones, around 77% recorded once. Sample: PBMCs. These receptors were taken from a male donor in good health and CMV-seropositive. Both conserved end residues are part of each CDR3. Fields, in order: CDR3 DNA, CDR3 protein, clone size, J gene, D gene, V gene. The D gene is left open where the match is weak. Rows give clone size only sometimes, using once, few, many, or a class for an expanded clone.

DNA: TGTGCCAGCAGTTTGCAGGGAGGGACCTACGAGCAGTACTTC; CDR3: CASSLQGGTYEQYF; size: .; J: TRBJ2-7; D: TRBD2; V: TRBV28
DNA: TGTGCCAGCAGCGTAGACGGACAGGACCTCCTTGGGGACTTC; CDR3: CASSVDGQDLLGDF; size: few; J: TRBJ2-7; D: TRBD1; V: TRBV9
DNA: TGTGCCATCAGTGTCGGGACAGTGAACACTGAAGCTTTCTTT; CDR3: CAISVGTVNTEAFF; size: few; J: TRBJ1-1; D: TRBD1; V: TRBV10-3
DNA: TGTGCCAGCAGCCAGGGTCGGGACAATGAGCAGTTCTTC; CDR3: CASSQGRDNEQFF; size: .; J: TRBJ2-1; D: .; V: TRBV11-2
DNA: TGCGCCAGCAGCTTGTTGACTCAGTCTGGGGCCAACGGCCTGACTTTC; CDR3: CASSLLTQSGANGLTF; size: .; J: TRBJ2-6; D: .; V: TRBV5-1
DNA: TGCAGCGTTGTCCGCCAGGGCCCGGCGGCAGATACGCAGTATTTT; CDR3: CSVVRQGPAADTQYF; size: .; J: TRBJ2-3; D: .; V: TRBV29-1
DNA: TGTGCCAGCAGCCAAGATCGGGGCAGGGGACGGACTGAAGCTTTCTTT; CDR3: CASSQDRGRGRTEAFF; size: .; J: TRBJ1-1; D: .; V: TRBV14
DNA: TGTGCCAGCAGTCGGACAGGGGTCTACGAGCAGTACTTC; CDR3: CASSRTGVYEQYF; size: once; J: TRBJ2-7; D: TRBD1; V: TRBV27
DNA: TGTGCCAGCAGCGCGGGGACAGTTGAAGCTTTCTTT; CDR3: CASSAGTVEAFF; size: .; J: TRBJ1-1; D: TRBD1; V: TRBV5-6
DNA: TGTGCCAGCAGCCAAGACGCGGCCTTAGGGGATTCACCCCTCCACTTT; CDR3: CASSQDAALGDSPLHF; size: .; J: TRBJ1-6; D: .; V: TRBV4-2
DNA: TGTGCCAGCTCCGAGAACCAAGAGACCCAGTACTTC; CDR3: CASSENQETQYF; size: .; J: TRBJ2-5; D: .; V: TRBV18
DNA: TGTGCCAGCAGCGGACAAAGCTCCTATAATTCACCCCTCCACTTT; CDR3: CASSGQSSYNSPLHF; size: once; J: TRBJ1-6; D: .; V: TRBV7-2
DNA: TGTGCCAGCAGCCCCTTTCTCACGGGGGTCGAGCAGTACTTC; CDR3: CASSPFLTGVEQYF; size: .; J: TRBJ2-7; D: .; V: TRBV5-4
DNA: TGCGCCAGCAGCTTGCTGGGGCCTGACGGCTCTGGGGCCAACGGCCTGACTTTC; CDR3: CASSLLGPDGSGANGLTF; size: .; J: TRBJ2-6; D: .; V: TRBV5-1
DNA: TGTGCCAGCAGCTTATTTGGACGGACAGGGGATAGTTGGGAGCTGTTTTTT; CDR3: CASSLFGRTGDSWELFF; size: once; J: TRBJ2-2; D: TRBD1; V: TRBV11-2
DNA: TGTGCCAGCAGCTTGATACAGGGGGCGAATGAGCAGTTCTTC; CDR3: CASSLIQGANEQFF; size: medium-sized; J: TRBJ2-1; D: TRBD1; V: TRBV7-2
DNA: TGTGCCAGCAGCTTTCTGGGCCCCACAGATACGCAGTATTTT; CDR3: CASSFLGPTDTQYF; size: .; J: TRBJ2-3; D: .; V: TRBV7-2
DNA: TGTGCCAGCAGCTTTTTGGGACAGAACTCTGGAAACACCATATATTTT; CDR3: CASSFLGQNSGNTIYF; size: .; J: TRBJ1-3; D: TRBD1; V: TRBV7-6
DNA: TGTGCCAGCAGCTTAGTTTCTGCCTTTAGGGACCCAGGGGGGAAGCAGTACTTC; CDR3: CASSLVSAFRDPGGKQYF; size: once; J: TRBJ2-7; D: .; V: TRBV11-2
DNA: TGTGCCATCAGTGAGTCGAACGGGCTAGCGGTTCAAGAGACCCAGTACTTC; CDR3: CAISESNGLAVQETQYF; size: .; J: TRBJ2-5; D: TRBD2; V: TRBV10-3
DNA: TGTGCCAGCACTGAAGCAGGGGGCGAAGAGACCCAGTACTTC; CDR3: CASTEAGGEETQYF; size: .; J: TRBJ2-5; D: TRBD1; V: TRBV2
DNA: TGTGCCAGCAGCTTAGGGGGGACAGGGAAGGGGCTCGAGCAGTACTTC; CDR3: CASSLGGTGKGLEQYF; size: .; J: TRBJ2-7; D: TRBD1; V: TRBV13
DNA: TGTGCCAGCAGTTACGGACAGGGCAATGAGCAGTTCTTC; CDR3: CASSYGQGNEQFF; size: few; J: TRBJ2-1; D: TRBD1; V: TRBV6-5
DNA: TGTGCCAGCAGTTTTGCCATGGGGGCCCGGGCCAAAAACATTCAGTACTTC; CDR3: CASSFAMGARAKNIQYF; size: .; J: TRBJ2-4; D: .; V: TRBV28
DNA: TGTGCCAGCAGCCCCACTCGTGCACAGGGCGGAAGTCAGCCCCAGCATTTT; CDR3: CASSPTRAQGGSQPQHF; size: .; J: TRBJ1-5; D: .; V: TRBV4-2
DNA: TGTGCCAGTAGTTTACCCGGGACTAGCGCGAGAGAGCAGTACTTC; CDR3: CASSLPGTSAREQYF; size: .; J: TRBJ2-7; D: TRBD2; V: TRBV19
DNA: TGTGCCAGCAGCTTTACGGGGAGTAATGAGCAGTTCTTC; CDR3: CASSFTGSNEQFF; size: .; J: TRBJ2-1; D: .; V: TRBV5-6
DNA: TGCGCCAGCAGCTTGTACGGGAGGGAAAAACTGTTTTTT; CDR3: CASSLYGREKLFF; size: .; J: TRBJ1-4; D: .; V: TRBV5-1
DNA: TGTGCCAGCAGCTTGATTCGTATGAACACCGGGGAGCTGTTTTTT; CDR3: CASSLIRMNTGELFF; size: .; J: TRBJ2-2; D: .; V: TRBV5-5
DNA: TGCGCCAGCAGCCCGGAGGTAGATACGCAGTATTTT; CDR3: CASSPEVDTQYF; size: once; J: TRBJ2-3; D: .; V: TRBV5-1